This T cell receptor beta chain was obtained from a study of T cells expressing NK-cell markers. Points on this clonotype: Its specificity is unknown.

Beta-chain TCR cDNA was generated via 5'RACE template switching with UMIs. Using the 5' RACE reads, TCRdb records one entry per CDR3 protein without DNA. The sample has over 150,000 distinct CDR3 sequences. Study-wide results and caveats: Also leading the CD3+CD56-NKG2C+ fraction in a handful of donors were these clonotypes.

The material sequenced was blood T cells: a sorted CD56 or NKG2C T cell subset, CD4+ or CD8+ T cells, or bulk PBMC T cells (not recorded which). This TCR was sampled from a woman aged 50 to 60 in good health.

CDR3 loop: CASRPDRGGGANVLTF. V and J are TRBV12-3 or TRBV12-4 and TRBJ2-6; TCRdb proposes TRBD1, but this gene call is untestable without DNA. The CDR3 has 16 amino acids.